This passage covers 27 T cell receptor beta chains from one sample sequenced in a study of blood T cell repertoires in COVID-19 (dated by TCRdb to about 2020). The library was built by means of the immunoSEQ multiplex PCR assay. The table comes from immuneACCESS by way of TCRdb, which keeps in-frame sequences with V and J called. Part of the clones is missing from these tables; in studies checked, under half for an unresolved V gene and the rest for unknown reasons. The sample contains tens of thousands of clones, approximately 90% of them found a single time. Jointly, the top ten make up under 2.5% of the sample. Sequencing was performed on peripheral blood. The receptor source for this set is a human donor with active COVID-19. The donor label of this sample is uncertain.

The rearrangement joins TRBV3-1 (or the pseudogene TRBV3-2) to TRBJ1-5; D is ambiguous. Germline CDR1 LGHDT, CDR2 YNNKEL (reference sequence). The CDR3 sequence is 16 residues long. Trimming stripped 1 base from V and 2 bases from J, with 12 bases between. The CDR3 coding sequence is TGTGCCAGCAGCCAAGGGCCTAGTATCGGCAATCAGCCCCAGCATTTT. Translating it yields CASSQGPSIGNQPQHF.

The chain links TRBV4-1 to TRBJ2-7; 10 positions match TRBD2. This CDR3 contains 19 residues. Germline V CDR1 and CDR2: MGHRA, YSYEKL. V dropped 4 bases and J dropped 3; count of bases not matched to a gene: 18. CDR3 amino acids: CASSPSKEPSGGPYYEQYF. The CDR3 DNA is TGCGCCAGCAGCCCATCTAAGGAGCCTAGCGGGGGCCCTTACTACGAGCAGTACTTC.

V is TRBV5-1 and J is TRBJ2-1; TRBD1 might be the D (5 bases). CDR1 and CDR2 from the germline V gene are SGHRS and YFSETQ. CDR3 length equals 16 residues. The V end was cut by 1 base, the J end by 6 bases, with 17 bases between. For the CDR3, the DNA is TGCGCCAGCAGCTTGCGCATACAGGCGAGAGTCAATGAGCAGTTCTTC. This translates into CASSLRIQARVNEQFF.

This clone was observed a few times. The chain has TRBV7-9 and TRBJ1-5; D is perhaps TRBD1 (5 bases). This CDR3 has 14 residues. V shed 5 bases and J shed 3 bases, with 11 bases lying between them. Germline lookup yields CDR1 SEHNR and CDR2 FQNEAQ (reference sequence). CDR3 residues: CASSPDSLNQPQHF. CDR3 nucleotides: TGTGCCAGCAGCCCCGACAGCCTCAATCAGCCCCAGCATTTT. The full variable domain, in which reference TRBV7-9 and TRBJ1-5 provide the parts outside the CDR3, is DTGVSQNPRHKITKRGQNVTFRCDPISEHNRLYWYRQTLGQGPEFLTYFQNEAQLEKSRLLSDRFSAERPKGSFSTLEIQRTEQGDSAMYLCASSPDSLNQPQHFGDGTRLSIL.

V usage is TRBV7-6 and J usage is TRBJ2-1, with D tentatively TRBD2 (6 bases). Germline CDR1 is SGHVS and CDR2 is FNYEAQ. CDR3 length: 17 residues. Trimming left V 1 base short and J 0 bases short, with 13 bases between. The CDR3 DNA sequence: TGTGCCAGCAGCTTAGATAGCGGTGATATCTCCTACAATGAGCAGTTCTTC. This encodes CASSLDSGDISYNEQFF.

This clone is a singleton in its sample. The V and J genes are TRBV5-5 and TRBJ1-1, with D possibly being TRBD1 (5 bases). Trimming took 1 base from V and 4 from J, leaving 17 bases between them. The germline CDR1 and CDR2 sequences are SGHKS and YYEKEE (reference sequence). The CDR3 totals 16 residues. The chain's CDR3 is CASSLNRVGVSTEAFF. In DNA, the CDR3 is TGTGCCAGCAGCTTGAATCGAGTAGGGGTTAGCACTGAAGCTTTCTTT.

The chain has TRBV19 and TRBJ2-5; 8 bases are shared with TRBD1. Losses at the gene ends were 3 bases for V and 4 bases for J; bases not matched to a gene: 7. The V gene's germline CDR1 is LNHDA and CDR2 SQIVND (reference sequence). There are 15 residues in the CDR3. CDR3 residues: CASSIWGTGGETQYF. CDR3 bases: TGTGCCAGTAGTATCTGGGGGACAGGCGGAGAGACCCAGTACTTC.

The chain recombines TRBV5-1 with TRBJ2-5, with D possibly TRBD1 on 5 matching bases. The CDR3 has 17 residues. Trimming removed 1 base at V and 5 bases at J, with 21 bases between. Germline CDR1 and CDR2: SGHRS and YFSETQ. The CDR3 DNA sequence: TGCGCCAGCAGCTTGACGCCAGGCATCGACAGTAAGGAGACCCAGTACTTC. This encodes CASSLTPGIDSKETQYF.

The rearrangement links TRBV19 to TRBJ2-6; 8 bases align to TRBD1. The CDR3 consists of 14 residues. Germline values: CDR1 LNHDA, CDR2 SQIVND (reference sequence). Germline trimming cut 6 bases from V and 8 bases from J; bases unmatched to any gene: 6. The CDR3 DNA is TGTGCCAGTAGGGGGACAGGCTCAACCAACGTCCTGACTTTC. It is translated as CASRGTGSTNVLTF.

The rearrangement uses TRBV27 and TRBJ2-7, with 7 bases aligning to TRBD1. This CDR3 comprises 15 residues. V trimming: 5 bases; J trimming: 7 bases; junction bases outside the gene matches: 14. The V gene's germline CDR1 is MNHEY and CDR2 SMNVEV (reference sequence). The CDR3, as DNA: TGTGCCAGCAGTCCCCAAACCCCCGGGACAGAAGAGCAGTACTTC. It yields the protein CASSPQTPGTEEQYF.

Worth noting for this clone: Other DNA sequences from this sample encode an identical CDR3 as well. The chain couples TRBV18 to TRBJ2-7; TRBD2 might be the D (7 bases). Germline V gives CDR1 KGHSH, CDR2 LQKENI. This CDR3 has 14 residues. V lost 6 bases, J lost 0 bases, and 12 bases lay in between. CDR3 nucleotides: TGTGCCAGCTCGCCGGGGGGCGCCTCCTACGAGCAGTACTTC. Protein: CASSPGGASYEQYF. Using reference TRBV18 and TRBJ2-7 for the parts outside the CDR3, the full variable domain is NAGVMQNPRHLVRRRGQEARLRCSPMKGHSHVYWYRQLPEEGLKFMVYLQKENIIDESGMPKERFSAEFPKEGPSILRIQQVVRGDSAAYFCASSPGGASYEQYFGPGTRLTVT.

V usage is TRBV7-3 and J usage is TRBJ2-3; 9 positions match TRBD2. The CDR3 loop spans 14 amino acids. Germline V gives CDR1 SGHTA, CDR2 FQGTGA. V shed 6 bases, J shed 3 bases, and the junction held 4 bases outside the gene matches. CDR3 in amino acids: CASSLSGGTDTQYF. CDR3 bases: TGTGCCAGCAGTTTGAGCGGGGGGACAGATACGCAGTATTTT.

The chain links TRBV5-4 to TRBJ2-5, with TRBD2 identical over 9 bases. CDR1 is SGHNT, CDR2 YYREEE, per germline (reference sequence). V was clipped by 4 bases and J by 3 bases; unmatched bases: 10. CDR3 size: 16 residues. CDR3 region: CASSPNRRGGKETQYF. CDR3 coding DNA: TGTGCCAGCAGCCCGAACCGGCGGGGGGGTAAAGAGACCCAGTACTTC. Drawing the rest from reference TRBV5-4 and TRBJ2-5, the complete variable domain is ETGVTQSPTHLIKTRGQQVTLRCSSQSGHNTVSWYQQALGQGPQFIFQYYREEENGRGNFPPRFSGLQFPNYSSELNVNALELDDSALYLCASSPNRRGGKETQYFGPGTRLLVL.

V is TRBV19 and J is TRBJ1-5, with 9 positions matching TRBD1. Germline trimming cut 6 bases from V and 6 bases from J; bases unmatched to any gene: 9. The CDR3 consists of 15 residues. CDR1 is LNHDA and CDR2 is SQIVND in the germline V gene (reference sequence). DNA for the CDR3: TGTGCCAGTAGACGCTGGACAGGGGTCGGTCAGCCCCAGCATTTT. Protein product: CASRRWTGVGQPQHF.

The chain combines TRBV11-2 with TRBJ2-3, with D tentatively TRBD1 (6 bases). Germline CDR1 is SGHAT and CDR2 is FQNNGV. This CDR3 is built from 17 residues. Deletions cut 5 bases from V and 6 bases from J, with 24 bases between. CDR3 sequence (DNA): TGTGCCAGCAGCCCCCCCCGCCCCGTGCCTCAGGGGGATACGCAGTATTTT. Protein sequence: CASSPPRPVPQGDTQYF.

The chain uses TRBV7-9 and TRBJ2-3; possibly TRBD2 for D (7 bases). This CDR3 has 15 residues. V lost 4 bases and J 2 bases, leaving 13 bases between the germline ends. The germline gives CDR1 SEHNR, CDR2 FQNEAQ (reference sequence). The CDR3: CASSSVRGPTDTQYF. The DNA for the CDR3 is TGTGCCAGCAGCTCGGTGCGGGGGCCCACAGATACGCAGTATTTT. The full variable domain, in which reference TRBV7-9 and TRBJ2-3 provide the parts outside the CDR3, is DTGVSQNPRHKITKRGQNVTFRCDPISEHNRLYWYRQTLGQGPEFLTYFQNEAQLEKSRLLSDRFSAERPKGSFSTLEIQRTEQGDSAMYLCASSSVRGPTDTQYFGPGTRLTVL.

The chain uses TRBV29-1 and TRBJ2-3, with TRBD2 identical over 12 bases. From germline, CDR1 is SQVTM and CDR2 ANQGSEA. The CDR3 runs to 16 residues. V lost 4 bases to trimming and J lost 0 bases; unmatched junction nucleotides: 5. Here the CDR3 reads CSVVLAGGSSTDTQYF. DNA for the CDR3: TGCAGCGTTGTACTAGCGGGGGGATCTAGCACAGATACGCAGTATTTT.

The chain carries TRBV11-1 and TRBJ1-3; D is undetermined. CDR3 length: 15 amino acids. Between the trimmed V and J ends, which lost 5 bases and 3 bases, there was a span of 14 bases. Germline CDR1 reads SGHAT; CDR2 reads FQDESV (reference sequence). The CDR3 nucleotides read TGTGCCAGCAGCGCCTCGAGGGCGCTTGGAAACACCATATATTTT. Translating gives CASSASRALGNTIYF.

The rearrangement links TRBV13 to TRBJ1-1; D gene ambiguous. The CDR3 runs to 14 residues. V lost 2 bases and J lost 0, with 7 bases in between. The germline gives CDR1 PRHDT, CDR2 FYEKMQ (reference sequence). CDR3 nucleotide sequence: TGTGCCAGCAGCTTAAACTTCTTGAACACTGAAGCTTTCTTT. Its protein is CASSLNFLNTEAFF. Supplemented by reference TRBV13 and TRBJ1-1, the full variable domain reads AAGVIQSPRHLIKEKRETATLKCYPIPRHDTVYWYQQGPGQDPQFLISFYEKMQSDKGSIPDRFSAQQFSDYHSELNMSSLELGDSALYFCASSLNFLNTEAFFGQGTRLTVV.

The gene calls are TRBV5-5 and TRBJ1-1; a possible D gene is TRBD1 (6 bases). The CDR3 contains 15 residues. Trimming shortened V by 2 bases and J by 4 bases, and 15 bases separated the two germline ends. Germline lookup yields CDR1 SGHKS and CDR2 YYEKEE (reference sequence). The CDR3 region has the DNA TGTGCCAGCAGCTTATTTCTGGGGGCTGTCACTGAAGCTTTCTTT. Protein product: CASSLFLGAVTEAFF.

The CDR3 DNA reads TGTGCCAGCAGCTCCCGGTCCCTAAGCAATGAAAAACTGTTTTTT. As protein: CASSSRSLSNEKLFF. This chain links TRBV7-2 with TRBJ1-4; D unresolved. Germline CDR1 SGHTA, CDR2 FQGNSA. The CDR3 is 15 amino acids. The ends were cut back, 4 bases at V and 5 bases at J, with 14 bases in the middle.

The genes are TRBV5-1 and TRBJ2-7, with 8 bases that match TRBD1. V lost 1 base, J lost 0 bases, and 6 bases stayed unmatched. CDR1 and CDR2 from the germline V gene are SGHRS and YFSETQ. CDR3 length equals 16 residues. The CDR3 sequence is CASSLRTGTPSYEQYF. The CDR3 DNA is TGCGCCAGCAGCTTGAGGACAGGGACCCCCTCCTACGAGCAGTACTTC. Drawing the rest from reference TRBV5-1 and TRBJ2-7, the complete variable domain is KAGVTQTPRYLIKTRGQQVTLSCSPISGHRSVSWYQQTPGQGLQFLFEYFSETQRNKGNFPGRFSGRQFSNSRSEMNVSTLELGDSALYLCASSLRTGTPSYEQYFGPGTRLTVT.

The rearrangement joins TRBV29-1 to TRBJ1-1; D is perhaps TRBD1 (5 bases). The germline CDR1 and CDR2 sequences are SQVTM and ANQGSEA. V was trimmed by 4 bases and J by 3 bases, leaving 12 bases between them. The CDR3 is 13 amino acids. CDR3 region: CSVGKGSDTEAFF. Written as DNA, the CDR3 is TGCAGCGTTGGTAAGGGGTCGGACACTGAAGCTTTCTTT.

The CDR3 spells CASSELGLGVGELFF. The CDR3 DNA sequence: TGTGCCAGCAGTGAACTGGGACTTGGGGTCGGGGAGCTGTTTTTT. V and J are TRBV2 and TRBJ2-2, with D possibly being TRBD2 (6 bases). The CDR3 has 15 residues. The germline V gene encodes CDR1 SNHLY and CDR2 FYNNEI. With 2 bases removed from V and 7 bases from J, the gap between germline ends came to 14 bases.

The CDR3 is CASSLAAGGGETQYF. Written as DNA, the CDR3 is TGTGCCAGCAGCTTAGCAGCAGGGGGCGGGGAGACCCAGTACTTC. The chain recombines TRBV7-6 with TRBJ2-5, with 8 bases matching TRBD1. The V gene's germline CDR1 is SGHVS and CDR2 FNYEAQ. This CDR3 is built from 15 residues. V lost 0 bases to trimming and J lost 5 bases; unmatched junction nucleotides: 5.

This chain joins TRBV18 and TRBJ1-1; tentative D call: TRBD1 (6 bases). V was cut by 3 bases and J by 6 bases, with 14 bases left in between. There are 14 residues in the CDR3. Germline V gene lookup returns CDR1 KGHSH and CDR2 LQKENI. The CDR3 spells CASSPPTGRAEAFF. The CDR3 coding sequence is TGTGCCAGCTCACCGCCCACAGGGAGGGCTGAAGCTTTCTTT.

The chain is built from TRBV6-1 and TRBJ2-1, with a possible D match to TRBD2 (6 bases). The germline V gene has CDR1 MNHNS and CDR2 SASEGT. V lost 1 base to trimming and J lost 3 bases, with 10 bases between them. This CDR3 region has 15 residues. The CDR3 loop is CASSEGGDLYNEQFF. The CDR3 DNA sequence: TGTGCCAGCAGTGAAGGGGGGGATCTCTACAATGAGCAGTTCTTC.